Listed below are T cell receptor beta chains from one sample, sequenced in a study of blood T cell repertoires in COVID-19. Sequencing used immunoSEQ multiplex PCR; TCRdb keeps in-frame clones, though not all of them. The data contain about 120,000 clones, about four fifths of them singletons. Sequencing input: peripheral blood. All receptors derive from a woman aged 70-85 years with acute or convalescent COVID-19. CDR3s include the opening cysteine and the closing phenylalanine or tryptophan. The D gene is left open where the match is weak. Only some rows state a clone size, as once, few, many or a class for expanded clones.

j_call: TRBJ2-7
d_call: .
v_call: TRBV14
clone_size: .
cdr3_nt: TGTGCCAGCAGCCAACGTAATTATGTCCGGTTTCCCTACGAGCAGTACTTC
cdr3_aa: CASSQRNYVRFPYEQYF

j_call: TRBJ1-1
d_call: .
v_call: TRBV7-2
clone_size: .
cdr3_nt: TGTGCCAGCAGCTTATTCTCGAACACTGAAGCTTTCTTT
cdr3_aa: CASSLFSNTEAFF

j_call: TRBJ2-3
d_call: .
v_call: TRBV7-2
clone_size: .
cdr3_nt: TGTGCCAGCAGCACCAGGGGACCAGATACGCAGTATTTT
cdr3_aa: CASSTRGPDTQYF

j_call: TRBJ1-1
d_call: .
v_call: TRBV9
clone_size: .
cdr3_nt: TGTGCCAGCAGCGTAGAAGGGGGTCGGGGGAACACTGAAGCTTTCTTT
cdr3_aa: CASSVEGGRGNTEAFF

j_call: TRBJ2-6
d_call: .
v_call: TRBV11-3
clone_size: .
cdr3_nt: TGTGCCAGCAGCTTAGGACAGCCCTCTGGGGCCAACGTCCTGACTTTC
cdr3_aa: CASSLGQPSGANVLTF

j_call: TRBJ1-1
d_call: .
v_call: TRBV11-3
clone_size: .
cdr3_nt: TGTGCCAGCAGCTTAGGAAGGGGATGGAACACTGAAGCTTTCTTT
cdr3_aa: CASSLGRGWNTEAFF

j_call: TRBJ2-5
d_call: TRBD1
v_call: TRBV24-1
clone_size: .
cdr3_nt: TGTGCCACCAGTGATCCCGGGACAGGAACGGAGGAGACCCAGTACTTC
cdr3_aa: CATSDPGTGTEETQYF

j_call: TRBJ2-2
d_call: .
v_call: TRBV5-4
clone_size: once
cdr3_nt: TGTGCCAGCAGCTTGGATATCACCGGGGAGCTGTTTTTT
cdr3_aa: CASSLDITGELFF

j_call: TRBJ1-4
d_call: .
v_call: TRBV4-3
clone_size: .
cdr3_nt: TGCGCCAGCAGCCCCACACCAACAGCCCCGTTGCGTGAAAAACTGTTTTTT
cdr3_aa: CASSPTPTAPLREKLFF

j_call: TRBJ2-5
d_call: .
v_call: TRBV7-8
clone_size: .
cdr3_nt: TGTGCCAGCAGCTTCTTGATGAAGGGGCTACTGGAGACCCAGTACTTC
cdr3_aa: CASSFLMKGLLETQYF

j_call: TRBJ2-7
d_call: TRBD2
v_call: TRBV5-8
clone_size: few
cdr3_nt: TGTGCCAGCAGCTTCGAGCGGGGGACATTAGCCTACGAGCAGTACTTC
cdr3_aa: CASSFERGTLAYEQYF

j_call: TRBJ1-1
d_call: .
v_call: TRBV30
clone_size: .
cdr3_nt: TGTGCCTGGAGTGTAGTCCGAGGCAGGAACACTGAAGCTTTCTTT
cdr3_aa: CAWSVVRGRNTEAFF

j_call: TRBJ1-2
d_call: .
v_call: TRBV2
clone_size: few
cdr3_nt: TGTGCCAGCAGTGATTGGAGGATGAACTATGGCTACACCTTC
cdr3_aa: CASSDWRMNYGYTF

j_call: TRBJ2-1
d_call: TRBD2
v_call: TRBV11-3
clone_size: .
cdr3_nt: TGTGCCAGCAGCTTAGGAACGGGGGGGCCTTACAATGAGCAGTTCTTC
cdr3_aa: CASSLGTGGPYNEQFF

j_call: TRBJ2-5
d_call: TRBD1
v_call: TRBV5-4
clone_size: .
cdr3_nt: TGTGCCAGCAGCTCGGGCCAGGGGGCTATCCAAGAGACCCAGTACTTC
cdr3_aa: CASSSGQGAIQETQYF

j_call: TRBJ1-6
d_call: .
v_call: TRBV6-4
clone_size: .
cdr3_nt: TGTGCCAGCAGTGTTGAGGGCGGTTCACCCCTCCACTTT
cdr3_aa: CASSVEGGSPLHF

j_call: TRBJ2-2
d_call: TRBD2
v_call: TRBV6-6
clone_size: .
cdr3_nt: TGTGCCAGCAGCCCCAGGGGACTAGCGGGCGGGGAGCTGTTTTTT
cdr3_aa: CASSPRGLAGGELFF